Each of the 12 T cell receptor beta chains below was sequenced from the same sample in a study of cytomegalovirus exposure and HLA in healthy donors. The PCR was carried out with 60 Vbeta primers and 13 Jbeta primers. The method was immunoSEQ multiplex PCR; TCRdb's version includes in-frame clones alone and lacks a portion of them. Here the sample spans more than 90,000 clones, 78% being singletons. Sequencing input: PBMCs. These receptors came from a woman aged 40 to 50 in good health and CMV-seronegative.

The chain couples TRBV28 to TRBJ2-4; the D gene is possibly TRBD1 (6 bases). V was pared by 6 bases and J by 1 base, with 10 bases between. Germline CDR1 is MDHEN and CDR2 is SYDVKM. The CDR3 is 14 residues long. The CDR3 region is CASSPTGAKNIQYF. DNA of the CDR3: TGTGCCAGCAGCCCCACAGGGGCCAAAAACATTCAGTACTTC.

The chain uses TRBV30 and TRBJ2-7; D might be TRBD1 (5 bases). CDR1 and CDR2 from the germline V gene are GTSNPN and SVGIG (reference sequence). The CDR3 sequence is 13 residues long. V was pared by 3 bases and J by 0 bases, with 9 bases between. CDR3 DNA: TGTGCCTGGAGACAGGTTAGCTCCTACGAGCAGTACTTC. Amino acid sequence: CAWRQVSSYEQYF.

This clone is a singleton in its sample. This chain links TRBV2 with TRBJ2-5; the D gene is possibly TRBD1 (8 bases). Looked up from germline, CDR1 is SNHLY and CDR2 is FYNNEI. CDR3 length equals 17 residues. The V end lost 0 bases, the J end lost 5 bases, and 19 bases lay between the germline ends. The CDR3 here is CASSEAGGRGRGETQYF. The CDR3, as DNA: TGTGCCAGCAGTGAAGCAGGAGGCAGGGGGCGGGGGGAGACCCAGTACTTC.

This chain connects TRBV10-3 to TRBJ1-3; TRBD1 matches at 10 bases. Trimming removed 7 bases from V and 3 bases from J; junction bases left unmatched: 3. The CDR3 sequence is 14 residues long. In germline, CDR1 is ENHRY, CDR2 SYGVKD. The CDR3 DNA follows: TGTGCCATCAAGGGACAGGGGATTGGAAACACCATATATTTT. It codes for CAIKGQGIGNTIYF.

This chain's CDR3 is CATSTAGGFYEQYF. CDR3 nucleotides: TGTGCCACCAGCACCGCAGGGGGATTCTACGAGCAGTACTTC. The chain carries TRBV15 and TRBJ2-5; TRBD1 agrees at 7 bases. The end of the DNA fits TRBJ2-7 better, so the J call may be wrong. This CDR3 comprises 14 residues. Germline V gene data show CDR1 as LNHNV and CDR2 as YYDKDF (reference sequence).

The CDR3 sequence: CASSVGFQTEAFF. In nucleotides, the CDR3 is TGTGCCAGTAGTGTAGGTTTTCAGACTGAAGCTTTCTTT. The chain carries TRBV19 and TRBJ1-1; D remains ambiguous. Trimming removed 5 bases from V and 5 bases from J, with 12 bases in between. Germline V gene data show CDR1 as LNHDA and CDR2 as SQIVND (reference sequence). The CDR3 is 13 amino acids.

Here the CDR3 reads CASSLVGAGYGYTF. The CDR3, as DNA: TGTGCCAGCAGCTTGGTAGGGGCAGGCTATGGCTACACCTTC. The gene calls are TRBV11-2 and TRBJ1-2; perhaps TRBD1 as D (5 bases). This CDR3 has 14 residues. Germline V gene lookup returns CDR1 SGHAT and CDR2 FQNNGV. Trimming took off 3 bases at V and 4 bases at J, with 12 bases between the two ends. Full variable domain (missing parts from reference TRBV11-2 and TRBJ1-2): EAGVAQSPRYKIIEKRQSVAFWCNPISGHATLYWYQQILGQGPKLLIQFQNNGVVDDSQLPKDRFSAERLKGVDSTLKIQPAKLEDSAVYLCASSLVGAGYGYTFGSGTRLTVV.

This chain uses TRBV28 with TRBJ2-7; D unresolved. The CDR3 runs 12 residues. Germline V gene sequence: CDR1 MDHEN, CDR2 SYDVKM. V shed 1 base and J shed 4 bases, with 5 bases lying between them. The CDR3 DNA is TGTGCCAGCAGTTTATCTCCTTACGAGCAGTACTTC. This codes for CASSLSPYEQYF.

This sequence joins TRBV5-1 and TRBJ1-4, with D hard to call. V shed 5 bases and J shed 4 bases, with 6 bases lying between them. The CDR3 has 12 amino acids. The germline CDR1 and CDR2 sequences are SGHRS and YFSETQ. Here the CDR3 reads CASRGGNEKLFF. The CDR3 bases are TGCGCCAGCAGGGGAGGTAATGAAAAACTGTTTTTT.

This clone has a single count. The genes are TRBV7-2 and TRBJ2-7; TRBD2 might be the D (5 bases). Trimming shortened V by 0 bases and J by 1 base, and 13 bases separated the two germline ends. The CDR3 has 16 residues. Germline CDR1 reads SGHTA; CDR2 reads FQGNSA. CDR3 residues: CASSLATGGRSYEQYF. For the CDR3, the DNA is TGTGCCAGCAGCTTAGCGACTGGCGGGCGATCCTACGAGCAGTACTTC.

V gene TRBV28 combines with J gene TRBJ2-3, with a possible D match to TRBD2 (6 bases). V was pared by 3 bases and J by 0 bases, with 16 bases between. Germline V lookup: CDR1 MDHEN, CDR2 SYDVKM. The CDR3 is made up of 17 amino acids. CDR3 bases: TGTGCCAGCAGTTTCGGGGCCTTAGCGGCTAGCACAGATACGCAGTATTTT. Translating it yields CASSFGALAASTDTQYF.

The gene calls are TRBV5-4 and TRBJ2-2; TRBD2 matches at 13 bases. V was pared by 0 bases and J by 4 bases, with 3 bases of the junction left unmatched. CDR1 SGHNT and CDR2 YYREEE come from the germline V gene (reference sequence). This CDR3 has 17 amino acids. In DNA, the CDR3 is TGTGCCAGCAGCTTGGGACTAGCGGGAGGTCGCACCGGGGAGCTGTTTTTT. Translated: CASSLGLAGGRTGELFF.